The sequence of this T cell receptor beta chain was determined in a study of blood T cell repertoires in COVID-19. This CDR3 region has 18 residues. Germline V gene sequence: CDR1 MGHRA, CDR2 YSYEKL. V lost 4 bases and J lost 2; bases outside the gene matches: 12. Methods used by the authors: It was from reference gene primer amplification that nucleated cell counts were estimated. Measured with immunoSEQ multiplex PCR; TCRdb has only the in-frame clones, and not every one. V, J and clone size are taken as reported in that table, and D and trimming were inferred from the DNA itself. The profile covers about 120,000 clones, with around 88% appearing a single time and 15% to 20% taken by the ten largest.

The sequencing input was peripheral blood. The rearrangement links TRBV4-1 to TRBJ1-3; 9 nucleotides match TRBD1. This receptor was taken from a human donor with acute or convalescent COVID-19. The donor label of this sample is uncertain. The DNA for the CDR3 is TGCGCCAGCAGCCCCATAAAGACGGGACAGGGAGCTGGAAACACCATATATTTT. It encodes CASSPIKTGQGAGNTIYF.